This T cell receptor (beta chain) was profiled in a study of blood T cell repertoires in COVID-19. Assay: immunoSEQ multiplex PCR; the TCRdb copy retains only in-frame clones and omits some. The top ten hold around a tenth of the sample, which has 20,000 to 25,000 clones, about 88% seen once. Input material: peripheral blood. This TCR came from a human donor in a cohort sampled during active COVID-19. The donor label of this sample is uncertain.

CDR3 DNA sequence: TGTGCCACCAGTGACCTCGGACAGGGGGTCACAGATACGCAGTATTTT. It translates to CATSDLGQGVTDTQYF. This chain links TRBV24-1 with TRBJ2-3, with 10 bases lining up with TRBD1. Per the germline V gene, CDR1 is KGHDR and CDR2 is SFDVKD. The junction had 5 bases not matched to a gene; V was cut back by 4 bases and J by 2 bases. This CDR3 is 16 amino acids long.